Listed below are T cell receptor beta chains from one sample, sequenced in a study of CD8 T cells in ankylosing spondylitis. TCRdb called the 5' RACE reads again in MiXCR, with one record for every CDR3 protein. This sample has roughly 230,000 distinct CDR3 sequences; 10% occur once, and the top ten carry about 2.5%. The specimen sequenced was blood, either unsorted or a sorted T cell fraction (not recorded which). Every receptor here comes from a male donor with ankylosing spondylitis or in good health (not recorded which). Each CDR3 is given with its conserved first and last residue. A D gene is named only where the DNA matches it firmly. Size is stated for part of the rows, as once, few or many counts, or as a class when the clone is expanded.

d_call: TRBD2; v_call: TRBV3-1; j_call: TRBJ2-7; clone_size: many; cdr3_nt: TGTGCCAGCAGCCGGTTAGCGGGAGGACCTTACGAGCAGTACTTC; cdr3_aa: CASSRLAGGPYEQYF
d_call: TRBD2; v_call: TRBV29-1; j_call: TRBJ2-1; clone_size: many; cdr3_nt: TGCAGCGGGACTAGCGGGGGGCTCGAGCAGTTCTTC; cdr3_aa: CSGTSGGLEQFF
d_call: -; v_call: TRBV5-1; j_call: TRBJ1-1; clone_size: many; cdr3_nt: TGCGCCAGCAGCAAGGACAGATCTATGAACACTGAAGCTTTCTTT; cdr3_aa: CASSKDRSMNTEAFF
d_call: -; v_call: TRBV7-9; j_call: TRBJ1-1; clone_size: -; cdr3_nt: TGTGCCCCCCGGGGCCTGGGGGACACTGAAGCTTTCTTT; cdr3_aa: CAPRGLGDTEAFF
d_call: TRBD2; v_call: TRBV20-1; j_call: TRBJ2-1; clone_size: many; cdr3_nt: TGCAGTGCTAGAGATACACTAGCGGGGGGGACAATGTTCTTC; cdr3_aa: CSARDTLAGGTMFF
d_call: TRBD1; v_call: TRBV7-2; j_call: TRBJ2-3; clone_size: many; cdr3_nt: TGTGCCAGCAGCACCGGGGTCCGGACAGGGGCAGATACGCAGTATTTT; cdr3_aa: CASSTGVRTGADTQYF
d_call: -; v_call: TRBV2; j_call: TRBJ2-5; clone_size: many; cdr3_nt: TGTGCCAGCAGTGTGTTTGAGGGGCGTAGAGAGACCCAGTACTTC; cdr3_aa: CASSVFEGRRETQYF
d_call: TRBD2; v_call: TRBV4-2; j_call: TRBJ2-7; clone_size: many; cdr3_nt: TGTGCCAGCAGAAAAGCGGGAGTTTACGAGCAGTACTTC; cdr3_aa: CASRKAGVYEQYF
d_call: TRBD2; v_call: TRBV6-1; j_call: TRBJ2-7; clone_size: many; cdr3_nt: TGTGCCAGCAGCCGTGGACTAGCGGGAGCCGGATACGAGCAGTACTTC; cdr3_aa: CASSRGLAGAGYEQYF
d_call: -; v_call: TRBV30; j_call: TRBJ1-5; clone_size: many; cdr3_nt: TGTGCCTGGAGTGCAGGGGAATTTGGCAATCAGCCCCAGCATTTT; cdr3_aa: CAWSAGEFGNQPQHF
d_call: -; v_call: TRBV3-1; j_call: TRBJ2-2; clone_size: -; cdr3_nt: TGTGCCAGCGAGGGGCAGGGAGGCACCGGGGAGCTGTTTTTT; cdr3_aa: CASEGQGGTGELFF
d_call: -; v_call: TRBV12-3/TRBV12-4; j_call: TRBJ2-1; clone_size: many; cdr3_nt: TGTGCCACCGCACCCAGCTCCTACAATGAGCAGTTCTTC; cdr3_aa: CATAPSSYNEQFF
d_call: -; v_call: TRBV9; j_call: TRBJ2-7; clone_size: many; cdr3_nt: TGTGCCAGCAACTCCAGCGAGCAGTACTTC; cdr3_aa: CASNSSEQYF
d_call: -; v_call: TRBV12-3/TRBV12-4; j_call: TRBJ2-7; clone_size: many; cdr3_nt: TGTGCCAGCAGTATCTCCGGGACGAGGACCTACGAGCAGTACTTC; cdr3_aa: CASSISGTRTYEQYF
d_call: TRBD2; v_call: TRBV7-9; j_call: TRBJ2-7; clone_size: many; cdr3_nt: TGTGCCAGCAGCGGTCCGGGAGGGTTCGAGTACTTC; cdr3_aa: CASSGPGGFEYF
d_call: TRBD2; v_call: TRBV7-2; j_call: TRBJ2-1; clone_size: few; cdr3_nt: TGTGCCAGCAGCTCCTCTCCCGGGACTATCGGCGGTGAGCAGTTCTTC; cdr3_aa: CASSSSPGTIGGEQFF
d_call: -; v_call: TRBV4-2; j_call: TRBJ1-6; clone_size: few; cdr3_nt: TGTGCCAGCAGCCCAGGCTTGAATTCACCCCTCCACTTT; cdr3_aa: CASSPGLNSPLHF
d_call: TRBD1; v_call: TRBV10-1; j_call: TRBJ2-1; clone_size: -; cdr3_nt: TGCGCCAGCAGTGAGTTTCTCGGACAGGCGGGTGGAGATGAGCAGTTCTTC; cdr3_aa: CASSEFLGQAGGDEQFF
d_call: -; v_call: TRBV20-1; j_call: TRBJ2-1; clone_size: many; cdr3_nt: TGCAGCATCCCTAATACCCCGGGGGGCCTGGGGAATGAGCAGTTCTTC; cdr3_aa: CSIPNTPGGLGNEQFF
d_call: TRBD2; v_call: TRBV3-1; j_call: TRBJ2-1; clone_size: many; cdr3_nt: TGTGCCAGCAGACCAGCGGGATACTACAATGAGCAGTTCTTC; cdr3_aa: CASRPAGYYNEQFF
d_call: -; v_call: TRBV20-1; j_call: TRBJ2-7; clone_size: many; cdr3_nt: TGCAGTGCTAGGGGGGCCGCGGACTCACCCTACGAGCAGTACTTC; cdr3_aa: CSARGAADSPYEQYF
d_call: -; v_call: TRBV6-2/TRBV6-3; j_call: TRBJ2-2; clone_size: few; cdr3_nt: TGTGCCAGCAGAAGGACGGGCAGAACCGGGGAGCTGTTTTTT; cdr3_aa: CASRRTGRTGELFF
d_call: -; v_call: TRBV18; j_call: TRBJ1-3; clone_size: few; cdr3_nt: TGTGCCAGCTCACCAACCCAGGGGCCGGGAAACACCATATATTTT; cdr3_aa: CASSPTQGPGNTIYF
d_call: TRBD1; v_call: TRBV11-1; j_call: TRBJ2-6; clone_size: -; cdr3_nt: TGTGCCAGCAGCTCTCCTTTTCGACAGGGGAGGCCTGGGGCCAACGTCCTGACTTTC; cdr3_aa: CASSSPFRQGRPGANVLTF
d_call: TRBD2; v_call: TRBV5-1; j_call: TRBJ2-7; clone_size: many; cdr3_nt: TGCGCCAGCAGCTTGGGGACTAGCGTTTTCGAGCAGTACTTC; cdr3_aa: CASSLGTSVFEQYF
d_call: -; v_call: TRBV2; j_call: TRBJ1-2; clone_size: many; cdr3_nt: TGTGCCAGCAGTCGACAGAACTATGGCTACACCTTC; cdr3_aa: CASSRQNYGYTF
d_call: -; v_call: TRBV29-1; j_call: TRBJ2-7; clone_size: many; cdr3_nt: TGCAGCGTTTCCCGGGGGTCGCGGCCTCCCTACGAGCAGTACTTC; cdr3_aa: CSVSRGSRPPYEQYF
d_call: TRBD1; v_call: TRBV6-2/TRBV6-3; j_call: TRBJ1-1; clone_size: -; cdr3_nt: TGTGCCAGCAGTTACCCCCGGACAGGGAAAATGAACACTGAAGCTTTCTTT; cdr3_aa: CASSYPRTGKMNTEAFF